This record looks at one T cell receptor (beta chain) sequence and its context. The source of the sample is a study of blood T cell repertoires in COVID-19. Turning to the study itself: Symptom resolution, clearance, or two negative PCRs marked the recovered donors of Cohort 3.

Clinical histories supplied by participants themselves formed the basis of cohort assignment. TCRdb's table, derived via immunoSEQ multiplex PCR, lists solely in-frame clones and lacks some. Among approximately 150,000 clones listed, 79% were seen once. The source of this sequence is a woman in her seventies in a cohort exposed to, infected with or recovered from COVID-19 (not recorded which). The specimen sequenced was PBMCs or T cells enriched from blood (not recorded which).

CDR3 DNA: TGTGCCAGCAGACCCGGGACAGACCACACCGGGGAGCTGTTTTTT. It codes for CASRPGTDHTGELFF. The J gene is TRBJ2-2, the V gene TRBV6-5, with TRBD1 matching 7 bases. The CDR3 spans 15 residues. The germline V gene has CDR1 MNHEY and CDR2 SVGAGI. The junction had 7 bases not matched to a gene; V was cut back by 6 bases and J by 3 bases.